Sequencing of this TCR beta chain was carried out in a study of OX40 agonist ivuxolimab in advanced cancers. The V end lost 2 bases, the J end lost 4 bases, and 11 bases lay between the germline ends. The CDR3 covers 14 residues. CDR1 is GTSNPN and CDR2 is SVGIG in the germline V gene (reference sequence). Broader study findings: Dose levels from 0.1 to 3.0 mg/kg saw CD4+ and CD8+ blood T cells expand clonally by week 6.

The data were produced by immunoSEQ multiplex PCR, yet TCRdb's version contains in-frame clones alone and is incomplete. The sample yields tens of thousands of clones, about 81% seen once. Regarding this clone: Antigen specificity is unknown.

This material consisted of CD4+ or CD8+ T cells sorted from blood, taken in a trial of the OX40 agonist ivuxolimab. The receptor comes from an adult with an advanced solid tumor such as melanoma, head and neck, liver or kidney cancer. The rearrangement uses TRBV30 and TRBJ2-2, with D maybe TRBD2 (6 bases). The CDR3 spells CAWSRGTVTGELFF. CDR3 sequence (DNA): TGTGCCTGGAGTCGCGGGACGGTCACCGGGGAGCTGTTTTTT.